The 18 T cell receptor beta chains presented below share a single source sample, sequenced in a study. TCRdb re-derived calls from the RT-PCR reads in MiXCR, one entry per CDR3 protein. The table lists approximately 720,000 distinct CDR3 sequences, 14% of them singletons. The sequencing sample was made of memory CD4+ T cells from blood. These receptors were obtained from a female donor in good health, serving as a healthy control.

There are many counts of this clonotype. The rearrangement uses TRBV6-5 and TRBJ2-2; TRBD1 aligns across 10 bases. The germline gives CDR1 MNHEY, CDR2 SVGAGI. This CDR3 is built from 14 residues. V shed 9 bases and J 5 bases; nucleotides not matched to a gene: 6. This CDR3 is CASTGQGKTGELFF. The CDR3 DNA sequence: TGTGCCAGTACGGGACAGGGGAAGACCGGGGAGCTGTTTTTT.

This clonotype turned up a few times. This chain connects TRBV7-2 to TRBJ2-5; weak D call: TRBD1 (6 bases). The V end lost 11 bases, the J end lost 5 bases, and 15 bases lay between the germline ends. CDR3 length equals 12 residues. Germline CDR1 is SGHTA and CDR2 is FQGNSA. CDR3 sequence (DNA): TGTGCCTGCGCGCCTCAGGGGGAGACCCAGTACTTC. Translated: CACAPQGETQYF.

This clonotype was counted many times. The CDR3 region has the DNA TGTGCCAGCAGCACCTCGACAGGGGGAGGGGAGACCCAGTACTTC. It translates to CASSTSTGGGETQYF. The V call is TRBV6-5, the J call TRBJ2-5, with 9 bases matching TRBD1. Per germline, CDR1 MNHEY and CDR2 SVGAGI. CDR3 length equals 15 residues. After removal of 6 bases from V and 5 bases from J, the junction contained 10 bases not matched to a gene.

This clonotype was seen only a few times. V gene TRBV20-1 combines with J gene TRBJ2-7, with a weak D call TRBD2 (6 bases). CDR3 length: 14 amino acids. Germline CDR1 and CDR2: DFQATT and SNEGSKA (reference sequence). Trimming shortened V by 1 base and J by 6 bases, and 16 bases separated the two germline ends. CDR3 region: CSARVPGRGGEQYF. The CDR3 nucleotides read TGCAGTGCTAGAGTGCCTGGGCGGGGAGGCGAGCAGTACTTC.

In nucleotides, the CDR3 is TGTGCCAGCAGCTCGATTTCGAGATCCCCCCTCCACTTT. Protein sequence: CASSSISRSPLHF. The V and J genes are TRBV7-4 and TRBJ1-6; the D is unclear. Germline loops: CDR1 SGHVT, CDR2 SQSDAQ. Trimming cost V 4 bases and J 13 bases, with 14 bases left between them. This CDR3 comprises 13 residues.

CDR3 in amino acids: CASVKGASGSYEQFF. CDR3 nucleotide sequence: TGTGCCAGCGTCAAAGGGGCTAGCGGGAGTTATGAGCAGTTCTTC. The chain is built from TRBV6-6 and TRBJ2-1; 10 positions agree with TRBD2. Germline V lookup: CDR1 MNHNY, CDR2 SVGAGI (reference sequence). The CDR3 is made up of 15 amino acids. V trimming: 8 bases; J trimming: 8 bases; junction bases outside the gene matches: 12.

As for this clonotype: Mismatch with germline at one junction end may stem from a read error. The V gene is TRBV5-4, the J gene TRBJ1-2, with D unclear. Germline V gene data show CDR1 as SGHNT and CDR2 as YYREEE (reference sequence). The CDR3 consists of 13 residues. Written as DNA, the CDR3 is TGTGCCAGAAGCTTTGATTTAAACTATGGCTACACCTTC. As protein: CARSFDLNYGYTF.

The chain combines TRBV28 with TRBJ2-7; no clear D. CDR1 is MDHEN, CDR2 SYDVKM, per germline. Trimming cost V 7 bases and J 3 bases, with 13 bases left between them. This CDR3 region has 13 residues. CDR3 loop: CASTPPASYEQYF. In DNA form, the CDR3 reads TGTGCCAGCACCCCCCCCGCGAGCTACGAGCAGTACTTC.

This clonotype was counted ten times or more. This chain joins TRBV6-6 and TRBJ1-6; 9 nucleotides line up with TRBD1. CDR3 size: 16 residues. Per germline, CDR1 MNHNY and CDR2 SVGAGI (reference sequence). The V gene end was trimmed by 2 bases and the J gene end by 2 bases; junction bases not matched to a gene: 1. CDR3 loop: CASSYRQGAYNSPLHF. Written as DNA, the CDR3 is TGTGCCAGCAGTTACCGACAGGGGGCCTATAATTCACCCCTCCACTTT.

This clonotype was seen a handful of times. This sequence joins TRBV12-3 or TRBV12-4 and TRBJ1-2; D is possibly TRBD1 (5 bases). The CDR3 is made up of 13 amino acids. Trimming removed 8 bases from V and 6 bases from J, with 16 bases in between. CDR3 in DNA: TGTGCCAGCCGGGGTGGAGGGGCCAATGGCTACACCTTC. The encoded protein is CASRGGGANGYTF.

The sample holds many counts of this clonotype. This chain uses TRBV10-3 with TRBJ2-5; TRBD1 agrees at 8 bases. Trimming removed 4 bases from V and 4 bases from J; junction bases left unmatched: 5. The CDR3 contains 14 residues. The V gene's germline CDR1 is ENHRY and CDR2 SYGVKD. For the CDR3, the DNA is TGTGCCATCAGTGGGACAGGGCTCGCAGAGACCCAGTACTTC. This sequence encodes CAISGTGLAETQYF.

V is TRBV7-2 and J is TRBJ2-7, with a tentative D call TRBD1 (6 bases). Trimming took off 5 bases at V and 3 bases at J, with 14 bases between the two ends. CDR3 length: 14 amino acids. CDR1 and CDR2 (germline): SGHTA, FQGNSA. The CDR3 sequence: CASSLQRGIYEQYF. CDR3 in DNA: TGTGCCAGCAGCCTCCAGAGGGGGATCTACGAGCAGTACTTC.

Only a few counts were recorded for this clonotype. V is TRBV20-1 and J is TRBJ1-4, with D perhaps TRBD1 (5 bases). Germline V gives CDR1 DFQATT, CDR2 SNEGSKA (reference sequence). V lost 6 bases and J lost 0, with 11 bases in between. This CDR3 has 14 residues. CDR3 region: CSARGGATNEKLFF. CDR3 DNA sequence: TGCAGTGCCCGGGGGGGTGCAACTAATGAAAAACTGTTTTTT.

This clonotype has more than one count but fewer than ten. V gene TRBV20-1 combines with J gene TRBJ1-1; D is perhaps TRBD1 (5 bases). Germline CDR1 DFQATT, CDR2 SNEGSKA (reference sequence). V lost 3 bases, J lost 10 bases, and 27 bases lay in between. CDR3 length equals 16 residues. The CDR3 loop reads CSARGLGAGITVGAFF. For the CDR3, the DNA is TGCAGTGCTAGGGGATTAGGGGCCGGGATTACGGTCGGAGCTTTCTTT.

V and J are TRBV4-2 and TRBJ2-3; 8 nucleotides match TRBD2. CDR1 is LGHNA and CDR2 is YNFKEQ in the germline V gene. J gave up 1 base and V 0 bases, and 9 bases lay outside the gene matches. The CDR3 loop spans 18 amino acids. The chain's CDR3 is CASSQDVRLAGRTDTQYF. CDR3 in DNA: TGTGCCAGCAGCCAAGATGTCCGTCTAGCGGGCCGCACAGATACGCAGTATTTT.

Ten or more counts support this clonotype. V is TRBV20-1 and J is TRBJ2-4, with unresolved D. This CDR3 is 14 amino acids long. Germline V gives CDR1 DFQATT, CDR2 SNEGSKA (reference sequence). The V end was cut by 2 bases, the J end by 0 bases, with 8 bases between. The CDR3 bases are TGCAGTGCTAGATGGGCCCTAGCCAAAAACATTCAGTACTTC. Amino acids: CSARWALAKNIQYF.

This sequence joins TRBV20-1 and TRBJ2-7; D is unresolved. Trimming removed 2 bases at V and 7 bases at J, with 15 bases between. The CDR3 is 13 residues long. Germline V lookup: CDR1 DFQATT, CDR2 SNEGSKA (reference sequence). CDR3 coding DNA: TGCAGTGCTAGAAGGCCAGCCGCCGGGGAGCAGTACTTC. Translated: CSARRPAAGEQYF.

This clonotype occurred once. At one end, the junction sequence differs from germline, possibly due to a read error. This chain connects TRBV20-1 to TRBJ2-5; a weak D match, TRBD2 (6 bases). CDR1 and CDR2 (germline): DFQATT, SNEGSKA (reference sequence). The CDR3 extends over 13 amino acids. This CDR3 reads CSPSSGVTETQYF. CDR3 bases: TGCAGTCCTAGCTCGGGGGTGACAGAGACCCAGTACTTC.